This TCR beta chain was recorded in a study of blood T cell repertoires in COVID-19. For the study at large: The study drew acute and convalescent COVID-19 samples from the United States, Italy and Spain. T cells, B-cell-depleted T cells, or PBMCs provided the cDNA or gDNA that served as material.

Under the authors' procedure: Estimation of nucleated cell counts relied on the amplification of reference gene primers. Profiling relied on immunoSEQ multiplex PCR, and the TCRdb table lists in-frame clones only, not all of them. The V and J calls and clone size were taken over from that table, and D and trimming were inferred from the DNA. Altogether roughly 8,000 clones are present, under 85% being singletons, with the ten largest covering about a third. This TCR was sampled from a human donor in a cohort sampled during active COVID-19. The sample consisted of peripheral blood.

DNA of the CDR3: TGCGCCAGCAGCCAAGAACCGGACAGCCACAATGAGCAGTTCTTC. Translated, it gives CASSQEPDSHNEQFF. The J gene is TRBJ2-1, the V gene TRBV4-3, with D maybe TRBD1 (6 bases). This CDR3 contains 15 residues. In germline, CDR1 is LGHNA, CDR2 YSLEER. V lost 0 bases and J lost 5, with 11 bases in between.